Listed below are T cell receptor beta chains from one sample, sequenced in a study of blood T cell repertoires in COVID-19. The assay was immunoSEQ multiplex PCR, and TCRdb's table has in-frame clones only and misses some. In the table there are about 120,000 clones, over 65% of which are singletons. The specimen sequenced was peripheral blood. Receptor source: a man in his sixties with acute or convalescent COVID-19. CDR3s include the opening cysteine and the closing phenylalanine or tryptophan. A D gene is named only where the DNA matches it firmly. Size is omitted from some rows. Given values are once, few, many or a class for expanded clones.

J: TRBJ2-1; D: -; V: TRBV10-3; size: -; CDR3: CAISGGSERNEQFF; DNA: TGTGCCATCAGTGGGGGTTCTGAGCGGAATGAGCAGTTCTTC
J: TRBJ1-1; D: -; V: TRBV15; size: -; CDR3: CATSRDRGYTEAFF; DNA: TGTGCCACCAGCAGAGATAGGGGGTATACTGAAGCTTTCTTT
J: TRBJ2-7; D: -; V: TRBV28; size: -; CDR3: CASGAGYEQYF; DNA: TGTGCCAGCGGGGCAGGGTACGAGCAGTACTTC
J: TRBJ2-5; D: -; V: TRBV5-4; size: few; CDR3: CASTLKTAPQETQYF; DNA: TGTGCCAGCACCCTCAAGACAGCACCCCAAGAGACCCAGTACTTC
J: TRBJ2-3; D: TRBD2; V: TRBV10-3; size: -; CDR3: CAISGSQAGGGSDTQYF; DNA: TGTGCCATCAGTGGCAGTCAGGCGGGAGGGGGTTCAGATACGCAGTATTTT
J: TRBJ2-1; D: TRBD2; V: TRBV19; size: -; CDR3: CASTAYGTSGRYEQFF; DNA: TGTGCCAGTACCGCATACGGGACTAGCGGGAGATATGAGCAGTTCTTC
J: TRBJ1-1; D: -; V: TRBV15; size: -; CDR3: CATSPAGEPPEAFF; DNA: TGTGCCACCAGCCCGGCGGGGGAACCCCCTGAAGCTTTCTTT
J: TRBJ2-7; D: -; V: TRBV5-1; size: -; CDR3: CASSSQSFAGREQYF; DNA: TGCGCCAGCAGCTCGCAATCTTTCGCCGGGAGAGAGCAGTACTTC
J: TRBJ1-2; D: TRBD1; V: TRBV28; size: -; CDR3: CASSFGTDYGYTF; DNA: TGTGCCAGCAGCTTTGGGACAGACTATGGCTACACCTTC
J: TRBJ2-7; D: -; V: TRBV4-1; size: -; CDR3: CASSQDRGSYEQYF; DNA: TGCGCCAGCAGCCAAGATAGGGGCTCCTACGAGCAGTACTTC
J: TRBJ2-4; D: TRBD1; V: TRBV7-2; size: -; CDR3: CASSSRDRVGLAKNIQYF; DNA: TGTGCCAGCAGCTCCCGGGACAGGGTGGGTCTAGCCAAAAACATTCAGTACTTC
J: TRBJ2-6; D: -; V: TRBV5-4; size: -; CDR3: CASSLVASGANVLTF; DNA: TGTGCCAGCAGCTTGGTGGCATCTGGGGCCAACGTCCTGACTTTC
J: TRBJ2-7; D: TRBD2; V: TRBV28; size: -; CDR3: CASTPGTRRYEQYF; DNA: TGTGCCAGCACCCCCGGGACTAGGCGCTACGAGCAGTACTTC
J: TRBJ2-7; D: TRBD1; V: TRBV29-1; size: -; CDR3: CSVGDRGISYEQYF; DNA: TGCAGCGTTGGCGACAGGGGTATATCCTACGAGCAGTACTTC
J: TRBJ1-1; D: TRBD1; V: TRBV5-5; size: -; CDR3: CASSLDRGEAFF; DNA: TGTGCCAGCAGCTTGGACAGGGGTGAAGCTTTCTTT
J: TRBJ1-1; D: -; V: TRBV6-2/TRBV6-3; size: -; CDR3: CASSYGQYTEAFF; DNA: TGTGCCAGCAGTTACGGACAGTACACTGAAGCTTTCTTT
J: TRBJ2-2; D: -; V: TRBV28; size: -; CDR3: CASSPYRTGNTGELFF; DNA: TGTGCCAGCAGCCCTTACCGAACTGGGAACACCGGGGAGCTGTTTTTT
J: TRBJ2-7; D: TRBD1; V: TRBV27; size: once; CDR3: CASSLRRRGTGNRYEQYF; DNA: TGTGCCAGCAGTTTAAGGAGGAGGGGGACAGGGAATCGATACGAGCAGTACTTC
J: TRBJ1-6; D: -; V: TRBV5-1; size: -; CDR3: CASSLAGKGDSPLHF; DNA: TGCGCCAGCAGCTTGGCGGGTAAAGGGGATTCACCCCTCCACTTT
J: TRBJ2-1; D: -; V: TRBV19; size: once; CDR3: CASSRTLAYNEQFF; DNA: TGTGCCAGTAGTCGGACTTTGGCCTACAATGAGCAGTTCTTC
J: TRBJ2-1; D: -; V: TRBV28; size: -; CDR3: CASSFSGGNEQFF; DNA: TGTGCCAGCAGTTTCTCCGGGGGCAATGAGCAGTTCTTC
J: TRBJ1-2; D: -; V: TRBV15; size: -; CDR3: CATSSEVNPSDGYTF; DNA: TGTGCCACCAGCAGTGAGGTTAACCCCTCCGATGGCTACACCTTC
J: TRBJ1-6; D: TRBD1; V: TRBV11-3; size: -; CDR3: CASSKDRDSPLHF; DNA: TGTGCCAGCAGCAAAGACAGGGATTCACCCCTCCACTTT
J: TRBJ2-7; D: TRBD1; V: TRBV5-1; size: -; CDR3: CASSFTGGRTGEQYF; DNA: TGCGCCAGCAGCTTTACAGGGGGAAGAACCGGCGAGCAGTACTTC
J: TRBJ1-1; D: -; V: TRBV18; size: -; CDR3: CASSPGVNTEAFF; DNA: TGTGCCAGCTCACCTGGAGTGAACACTGAAGCTTTCTTT
J: TRBJ1-2; D: -; V: TRBV14; size: -; CDR3: CASSHQGAGGYTF; DNA: TGTGCCAGCAGCCACCAGGGAGCGGGGGGCTACACCTTC
J: TRBJ2-1; D: TRBD2; V: TRBV11-2; size: few; CDR3: CASTQGRLADSYNEQFF; DNA: TGTGCCAGCACCCAGGGACGGCTAGCGGATTCCTACAATGAGCAGTTCTTC